The next 12 T cell receptor beta chains were all read from a single sample in a study of T cells expressing NK-cell markers. TCRdb re-called the 5' RACE reads and gives one entry per CDR3 protein, without DNA. This listing includes roughly 110,000 distinct CDR3 sequences. The sequencing input was blood T cells: a sorted CD56 or NKG2C T cell subset, CD4+ or CD8+ T cells, or bulk PBMC T cells (not recorded which). The receptors here all came from a woman aged 18 to 75 in good health.

The chain is built from TRBV20-1 and TRBJ1-1; TCRdb outputs TRBD1, but without DNA this stays unchecked. CDR1 and CDR2 from the germline V gene are DFQATT and SNEGSKA (reference sequence). The CDR3 spans 12 residues. The CDR3 here is CSARDRGPEAFF.

The V gene is TRBV29-1, the J gene TRBJ2-2. The CDR3 spans 12 residues. Germline-derived CDR1 and CDR2 are SQVTM and ANQGSEA. The CDR3 sequence is CSAKVWTGELFF.

V gene TRBV11-2 combines with J gene TRBJ2-6; TCRdb's assignment of TRBD1 cannot be checked, as there is no DNA. The CDR3 runs 17 residues. CDR1 is SGHAT, CDR2 FQNNGV, per germline. The CDR3 reads CASSLDDYRAGANVLTF.

The V and J genes are TRBV4-3 and TRBJ1-2; TCRdb designates TRBD1, a call that cannot be tested without DNA. From germline, CDR1 is LGHNA and CDR2 YSLEER. This CDR3 is 12 amino acids long. Here the CDR3 reads CASSTGTRGYTF.

This sequence joins TRBV6-5 and TRBJ2-7; the TCRdb D gene call, TRBD1, has no DNA to confirm it. CDR1 is MNHEY, CDR2 SVGAGI, per germline. The CDR3 length is 16 residues. This chain's CDR3 is CASSYSLGTASYEQYF.

The chain uses TRBV9 and TRBJ1-6; TCRdb lists TRBD1, though no DNA is available to test this call. The germline CDR1 and CDR2 sequences are SGDLS and YYNGEE. The CDR3 loop spans 17 amino acids. This CDR3 is CASSVEETGHNNSPLHF.

The chain has TRBV6-2 or TRBV6-3 and TRBJ2-1; TCRdb indicates TRBD2, and absent DNA this call remains unverified. The CDR3 has 15 amino acids. Germline CDR1 reads MNHEY; CDR2 reads SVGEGT. CDR3 amino acids: CASSSGTSGVAEQFF.

The chain uses TRBV20-1 and TRBJ1-1; the TCRdb call, TRBD1, lacks DNA for checking. The CDR3 contains 13 residues. Germline V gives CDR1 DFQATT, CDR2 SNEGSKA (reference sequence). This CDR3 reads CSTPGHSNTEAFF.

V is TRBV25-1 and J is TRBJ1-1; absent DNA, TCRdb's TRBD1 call cannot be checked. The CDR3 is 14 residues long. Germline V lookup: CDR1 MGHDK, CDR2 SYGVNS. CDR3 loop: CASPQGKTDREAFF.

The rearrangement links TRBV15 to TRBJ2-1; as DNA is missing, the TRBD1 call by TCRdb cannot be tested. In germline, CDR1 is LNHNV, CDR2 YYDKDF (reference sequence). This CDR3 spans 15 amino acids. The CDR3 region is CATSPGQGLGDEQFF.

V is TRBV25-1 and J is TRBJ1-5; there is no DNA to check the TCRdb D call of TRBD1. In germline, CDR1 is MGHDK, CDR2 SYGVNS. The CDR3 is 16 residues long. CDR3 protein: CASSERDAPEGQPQHF. Looking up the rest from reference TRBV25-1 and TRBJ1-5 gives the full variable domain: EADIYQTPRYLVIGTGKKITLECSQTMGHDKMYWYQQDPGMELHLIHYSYGVNSTEKGDLSSESTVSRIRTEHFPLTLESARPSHTSQYLCASSERDAPEGQPQHFGDGTRLSIL.

The chain recombines TRBV27 with TRBJ2-7; TCRdb gives TRBD2 as the D gene, but with no DNA this cannot be confirmed. Germline-derived CDR1 and CDR2 are MNHEY and SMNVEV (reference sequence). CDR3 length: 14 residues. This CDR3 reads CASSGTSGTNEQYF.